This T cell receptor beta chain was documented in a study of technical replicates of blood from a few donors (dated by TCRdb to 2016 to 2017). Libraries were built with the immunoSEQ multiplex PCR assay. TCRdb obtained this table from immuneACCESS and retained in-frame rearrangements with V and J assigned. These tables miss some clones; where compared with another copy, unresolved V genes account for less than half of the shortfall, and the remainder is unexplained. The sample data list approximately 50,000 clones, and approximately 94% of these were observed just once. The leading ten clones occupy roughly 0.36% of the sample. V is pruned by 4 bases and J by 3 bases, leaving 10 bases of the junction without a gene match. The CDR3 runs 16 amino acids, cysteine and phenylalanine included. The CDR3 DNA has 48 bases and is translated from base 1. Looking up the germline V gene yields CDR1 SGHNT and CDR2 YENEEA.

On this clone: Which antigen it targets is not known. Base qualities are missing; no much larger clone stands one base away.

This clonotype was sampled from a human donor in good health. Sample: T cells isolated from PBMCs. Recombination joined TRBV11-3 with TRBJ2-3, with 7 bases matching TRBD2. In nucleotides, the sequence is TGTGCCAGCAGCTATCTCTGGCGGGAGAGTACAGATACGCAGTATTTT. It is translated as CASSYLWRESTDTQYF.